The following is a T cell receptor (beta chain) sequence with its context. Profiling relied on immunoSEQ multiplex PCR, and the TCRdb table lists in-frame clones only, not all of them. The sample has roughly 1,100,000 clones, 75% seen once; the top ten hold approximately 1.5%. The data are from a study of shared clonotypes between healthy human individuals. The sequencing sample was made of memory CD4+ T cells sorted from blood. Indicated subset: CD45RA-negative fraction. This TCR was sampled from a man in his late teens or twenties in good health.

CDR3 region: CASSLVGLLGGSYEQYF. For the CDR3, the DNA is TGTGCCAGCAGCTTGGTGGGACTTCTAGGGGGCTCCTACGAGCAGTACTTC. This chain links TRBV5-6 with TRBJ2-7, with D perhaps TRBD1 or TRBD2 (6 bases each). Per germline, CDR1 SGHDT and CDR2 YYEEEE. The CDR3 totals 17 residues. V lost 0 bases to trimming and J lost 0 bases, with 16 bases between them.